In its sample, the clone carrying this TCR beta chain was seen once. V trimming: 4 bases; J trimming: 4 bases; junction bases outside the gene matches: 8. Germline CDR1 SGHNT, CDR2 YYREEE (reference sequence). This CDR3 contains 18 residues. The data stem from a study of shared clonotypes between healthy human individuals. Some 30,000 T cell genomes, or roughly 300 ng DNA, went into replicate PCRs of unsorted PBMC. Assay used: immunoSEQ multiplex PCR; TCRdb lists only in-frame clones, some missing. This table has about 450,000 clones, roughly 78% appearing once. The sequenced material came from PBMCs. This sequence joins TRBV5-4 and TRBJ2-2, with 15 positions matching TRBD2. This receptor was taken from a middle-aged woman in good health. Some clones in this sample may be carry-over from other donors' samples. The CDR3 reads CASSNGLAGGRATGELFF. As DNA, the CDR3 is TGTGCCAGCAGCAACGGACTAGCGGGAGGGAGGGCCACCGGGGAGCTGTTTTTT.